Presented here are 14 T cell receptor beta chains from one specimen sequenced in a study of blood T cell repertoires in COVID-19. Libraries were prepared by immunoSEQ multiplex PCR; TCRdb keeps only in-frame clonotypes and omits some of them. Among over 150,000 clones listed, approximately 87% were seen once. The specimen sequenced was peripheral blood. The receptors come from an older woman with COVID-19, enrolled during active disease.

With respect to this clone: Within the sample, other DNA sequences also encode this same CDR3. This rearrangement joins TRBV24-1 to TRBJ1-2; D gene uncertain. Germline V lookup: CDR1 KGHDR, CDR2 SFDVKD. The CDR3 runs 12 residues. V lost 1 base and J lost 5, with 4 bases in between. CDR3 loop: CATSDFGYGYTF. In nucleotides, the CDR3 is TGTGCCACCAGTGATTTCGGTTATGGCTACACCTTC.

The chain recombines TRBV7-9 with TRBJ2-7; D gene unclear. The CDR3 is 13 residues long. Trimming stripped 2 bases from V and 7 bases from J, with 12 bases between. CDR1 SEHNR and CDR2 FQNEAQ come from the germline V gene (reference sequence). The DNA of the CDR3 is TGTGCCAGCAGCTTAATCCTCCCGGGTGAGCAGTACTTC. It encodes CASSLILPGEQYF.

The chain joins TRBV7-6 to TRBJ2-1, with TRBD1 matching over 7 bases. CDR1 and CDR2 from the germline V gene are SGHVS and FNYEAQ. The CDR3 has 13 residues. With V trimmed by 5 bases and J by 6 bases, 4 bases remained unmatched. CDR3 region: CASSTWDSNEQFF. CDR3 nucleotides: TGTGCCAGCAGCACATGGGACAGCAATGAGCAGTTCTTC. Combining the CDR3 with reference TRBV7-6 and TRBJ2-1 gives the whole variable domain GAGVSQSPRYKVTKRGQDVALRCDPISGHVSLYWYRQALGQGPEFLTYFNYEAQQDKSGLPNDRFSAERPEGSISTLTIQRTEQRDSAMYRCASSTWDSNEQFFGPGTRLTVL.

CDR3 protein: CASSSSPGNQPQHF. The CDR3 DNA is TGTGCCAGCAGCTCATCCCCAGGGAATCAGCCCCAGCATTTT. The chain links TRBV7-9 to TRBJ1-5, with D possibly TRBD1 on 5 matching bases. Trimming shortened V by 4 bases and J by 4 bases, and 11 bases separated the two germline ends. The CDR3 loop spans 14 amino acids. Germline V lookup: CDR1 SEHNR, CDR2 FQNEAQ (reference sequence).

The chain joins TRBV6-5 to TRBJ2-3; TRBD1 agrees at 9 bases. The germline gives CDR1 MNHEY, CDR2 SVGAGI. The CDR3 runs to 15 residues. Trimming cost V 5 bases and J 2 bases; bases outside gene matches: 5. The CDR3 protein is CASSIQGADTDTQYF. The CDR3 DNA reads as TGTGCCAGCAGTATACAGGGGGCCGACACAGATACGCAGTATTTT.

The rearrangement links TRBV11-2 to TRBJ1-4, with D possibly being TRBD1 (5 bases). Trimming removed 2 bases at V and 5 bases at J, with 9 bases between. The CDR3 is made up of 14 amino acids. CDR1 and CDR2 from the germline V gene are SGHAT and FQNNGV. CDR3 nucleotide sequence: TGTGCCAGCAGCTTATGGGGGGGGAATGAAAAACTGTTTTTT. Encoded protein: CASSLWGGNEKLFF. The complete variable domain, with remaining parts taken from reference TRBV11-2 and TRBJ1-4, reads EAGVAQSPRYKIIEKRQSVAFWCNPISGHATLYWYQQILGQGPKLLIQFQNNGVVDDSQLPKDRFSAERLKGVDSTLKIQPAKLEDSAVYLCASSLWGGNEKLFFGSGTQLSVL.

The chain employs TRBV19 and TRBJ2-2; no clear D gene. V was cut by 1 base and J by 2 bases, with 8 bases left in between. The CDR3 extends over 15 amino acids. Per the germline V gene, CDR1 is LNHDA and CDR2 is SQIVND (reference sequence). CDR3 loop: CASSIVRINTGELFF. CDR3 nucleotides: TGTGCCAGTAGTATAGTGCGGATAAACACCGGGGAGCTGTTTTTT.

The CDR3 nucleotides read TGTGCCAGCAGCTTAGGCCGGCCTAGCGGGGTCTACAATGAGCAGTTCTTC. This encodes CASSLGRPSGVYNEQFF. The J gene is TRBJ2-1, the V gene TRBV13, with 9 bases identical to TRBD2. With V trimmed by 0 bases and J by 3 bases, 6 bases remained unmatched. Germline CDR1 is PRHDT and CDR2 is FYEKMQ (reference sequence). The length of the CDR3 is 17 residues.

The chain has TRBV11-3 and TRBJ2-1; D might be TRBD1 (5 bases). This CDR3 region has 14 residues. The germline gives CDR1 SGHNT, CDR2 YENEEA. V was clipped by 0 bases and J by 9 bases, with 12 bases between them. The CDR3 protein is CASSLDRTGGEQFF. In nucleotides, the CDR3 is TGTGCCAGCAGCTTAGATAGAACAGGCGGTGAGCAGTTCTTC.

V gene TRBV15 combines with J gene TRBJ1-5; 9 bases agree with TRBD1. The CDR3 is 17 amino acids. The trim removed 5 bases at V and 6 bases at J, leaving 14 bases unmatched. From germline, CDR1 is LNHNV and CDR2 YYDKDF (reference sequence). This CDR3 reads CATSERKGQGIRQPQHF. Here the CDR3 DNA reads TGTGCCACCAGCGAACGAAAGGGACAGGGTATTCGTCAGCCCCAGCATTTT.

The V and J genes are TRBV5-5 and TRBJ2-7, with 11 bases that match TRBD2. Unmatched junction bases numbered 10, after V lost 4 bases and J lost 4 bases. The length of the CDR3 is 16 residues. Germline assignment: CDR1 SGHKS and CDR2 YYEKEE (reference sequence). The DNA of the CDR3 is TGTGCCAGCAGCCTTAGCGGGGGGGCCAAGCAATACGAGCAGTACTTC. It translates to CASSLSGGAKQYEQYF.

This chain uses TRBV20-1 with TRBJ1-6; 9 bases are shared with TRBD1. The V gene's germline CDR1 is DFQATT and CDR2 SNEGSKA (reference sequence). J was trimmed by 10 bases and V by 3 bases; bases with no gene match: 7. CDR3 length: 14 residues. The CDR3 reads CSASSGTGKSPLHF. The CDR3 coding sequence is TGCAGTGCTAGTAGTGGGACAGGGAAATCACCCCTCCACTTT.

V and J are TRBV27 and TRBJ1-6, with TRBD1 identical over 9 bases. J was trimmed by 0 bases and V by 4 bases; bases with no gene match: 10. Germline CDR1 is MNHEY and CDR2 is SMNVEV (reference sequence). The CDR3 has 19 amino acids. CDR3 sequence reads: CASSYQGQGFGSYNSPLHF. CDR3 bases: TGTGCCAGCAGTTACCAGGGACAGGGCTTCGGCTCCTATAATTCACCCCTCCACTTT.

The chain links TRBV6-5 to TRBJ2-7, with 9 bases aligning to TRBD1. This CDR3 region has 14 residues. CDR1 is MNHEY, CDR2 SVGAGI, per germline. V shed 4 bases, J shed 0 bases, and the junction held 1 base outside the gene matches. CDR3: CASSWTGDSYEQYF. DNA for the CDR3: TGTGCCAGCAGTTGGACAGGGGACTCCTACGAGCAGTACTTC.